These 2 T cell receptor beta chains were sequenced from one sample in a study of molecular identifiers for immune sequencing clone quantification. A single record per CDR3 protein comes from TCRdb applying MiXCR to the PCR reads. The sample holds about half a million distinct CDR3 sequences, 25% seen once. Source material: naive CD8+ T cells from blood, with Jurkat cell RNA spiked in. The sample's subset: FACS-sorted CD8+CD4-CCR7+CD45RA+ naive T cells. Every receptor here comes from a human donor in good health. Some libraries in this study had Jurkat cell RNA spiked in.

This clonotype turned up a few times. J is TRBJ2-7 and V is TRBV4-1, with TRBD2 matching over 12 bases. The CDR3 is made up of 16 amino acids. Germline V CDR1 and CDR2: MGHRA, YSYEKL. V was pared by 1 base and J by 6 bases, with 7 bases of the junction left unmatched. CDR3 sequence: CASSQVGLAGGLEQYF. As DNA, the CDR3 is TGCGCCAGCAGCCAAGTGGGCCTAGCGGGGGGGCTCGAGCAGTACTTC.

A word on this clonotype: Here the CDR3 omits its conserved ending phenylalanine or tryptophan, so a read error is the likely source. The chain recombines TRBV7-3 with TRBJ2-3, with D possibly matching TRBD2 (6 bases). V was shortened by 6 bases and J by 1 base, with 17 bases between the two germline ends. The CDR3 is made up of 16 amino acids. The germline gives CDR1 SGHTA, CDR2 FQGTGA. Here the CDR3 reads CASSSGLAPGTDTQYY. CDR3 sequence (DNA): TGTGCCAGCAGTTCCGGTCTAGCGCCAGGCACAGATACGCAGTATTAT.